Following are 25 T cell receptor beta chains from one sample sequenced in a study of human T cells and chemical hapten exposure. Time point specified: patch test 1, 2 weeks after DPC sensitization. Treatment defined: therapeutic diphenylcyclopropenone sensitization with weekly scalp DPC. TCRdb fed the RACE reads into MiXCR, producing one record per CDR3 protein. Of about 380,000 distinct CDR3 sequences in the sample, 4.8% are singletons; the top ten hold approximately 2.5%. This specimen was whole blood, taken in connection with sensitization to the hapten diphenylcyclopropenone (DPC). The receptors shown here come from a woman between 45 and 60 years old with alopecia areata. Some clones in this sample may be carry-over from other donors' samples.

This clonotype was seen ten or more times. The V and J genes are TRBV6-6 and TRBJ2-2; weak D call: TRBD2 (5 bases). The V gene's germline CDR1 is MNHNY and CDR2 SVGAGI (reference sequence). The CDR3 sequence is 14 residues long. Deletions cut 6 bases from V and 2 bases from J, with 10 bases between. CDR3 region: CASRADSNTGELFF. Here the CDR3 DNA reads TGTGCCAGCAGAGCGGATTCTAACACCGGGGAGCTGTTTTTT.

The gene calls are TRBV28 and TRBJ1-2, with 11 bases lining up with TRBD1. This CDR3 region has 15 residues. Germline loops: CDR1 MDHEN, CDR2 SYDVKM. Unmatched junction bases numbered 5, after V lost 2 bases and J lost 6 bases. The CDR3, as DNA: TGTGCCAGCAGTTTAGGGACAGGGGGAAAGCATGGCTACACCTTC. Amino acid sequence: CASSLGTGGKHGYTF.

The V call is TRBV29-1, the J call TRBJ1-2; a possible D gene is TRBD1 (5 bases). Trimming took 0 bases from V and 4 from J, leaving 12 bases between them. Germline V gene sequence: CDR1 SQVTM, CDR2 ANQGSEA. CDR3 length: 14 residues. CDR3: CSVEDQTGGYGYTF. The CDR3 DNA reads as TGCAGCGTTGAAGATCAGACGGGGGGCTATGGCTACACCTTC.

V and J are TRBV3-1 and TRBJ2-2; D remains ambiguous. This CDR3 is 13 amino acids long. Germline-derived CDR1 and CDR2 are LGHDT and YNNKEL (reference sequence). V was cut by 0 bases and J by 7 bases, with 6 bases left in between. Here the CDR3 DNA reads TGTGCCAGCAGCCAAGAAGACCGCGGGGAGCTGTTTTTT. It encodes CASSQEDRGELFF.

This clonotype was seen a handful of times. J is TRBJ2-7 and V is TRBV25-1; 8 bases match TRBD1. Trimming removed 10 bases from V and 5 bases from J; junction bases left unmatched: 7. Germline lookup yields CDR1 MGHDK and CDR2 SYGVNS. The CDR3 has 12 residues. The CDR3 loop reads CATEMTGDEQYF. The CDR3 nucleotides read TGTGCCACCGAAATGACAGGGGACGAGCAGTACTTC.

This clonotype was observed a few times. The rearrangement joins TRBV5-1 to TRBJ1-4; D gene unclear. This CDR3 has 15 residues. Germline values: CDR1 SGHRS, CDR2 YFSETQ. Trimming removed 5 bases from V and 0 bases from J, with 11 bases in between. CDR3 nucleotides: TGCGCCAGCAGGGCGCGAAGAACAACTAATGAAAAACTGTTTTTT. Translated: CASRARRTTNEKLFF.

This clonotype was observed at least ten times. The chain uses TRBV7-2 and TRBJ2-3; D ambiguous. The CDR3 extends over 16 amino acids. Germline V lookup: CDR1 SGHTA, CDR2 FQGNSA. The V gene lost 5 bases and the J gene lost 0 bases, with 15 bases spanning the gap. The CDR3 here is CASSLLWRTSTDTQYF. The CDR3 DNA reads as TGTGCCAGCAGCCTTCTGTGGAGAACTAGCACAGATACGCAGTATTTT.

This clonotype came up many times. The CDR3 DNA reads as TGTGCCAGCAGCTTAGAGGACAGGGACGAGCAGTACTTC. Translated, it gives CASSLEDRDEQYF. V and J are TRBV7-9 and TRBJ2-7; 8 positions match TRBD1. Germline loops: CDR1 SEHNR, CDR2 FQNEAQ (reference sequence). CDR3 length equals 13 residues. Trimming at V came to 1 base and at J to 5 bases, leaving 1 base not matched to a gene.

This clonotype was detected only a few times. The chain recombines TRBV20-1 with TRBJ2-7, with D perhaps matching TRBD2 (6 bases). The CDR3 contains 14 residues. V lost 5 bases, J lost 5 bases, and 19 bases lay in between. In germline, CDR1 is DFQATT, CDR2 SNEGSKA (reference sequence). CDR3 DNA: TGCAGTGCTCCCGGGGGTTTCGCCCCTAACGAGCAGTACTTC. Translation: CSAPGGFAPNEQYF.

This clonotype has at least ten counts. As DNA, the CDR3 is TGTGCCAGCAGATTCCTTTCCGGGACCGAGAACTATGGCTACACCTTC. It is translated as CASRFLSGTENYGYTF. The V call is TRBV6-5, the J call TRBJ1-2; tentative D call: TRBD1 (5 bases). This CDR3 has 16 residues. V was shortened by 6 bases and J by 2 bases, with 19 bases between the two germline ends. In germline, CDR1 is MNHEY, CDR2 SVGAGI.

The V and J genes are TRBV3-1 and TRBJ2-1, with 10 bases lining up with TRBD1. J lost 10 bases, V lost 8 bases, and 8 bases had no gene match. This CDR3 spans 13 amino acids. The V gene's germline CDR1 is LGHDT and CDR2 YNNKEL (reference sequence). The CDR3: CASRTGGSGEQFF. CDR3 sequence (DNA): TGTGCCAGCCGGACAGGGGGGTCCGGCGAGCAGTTCTTC.

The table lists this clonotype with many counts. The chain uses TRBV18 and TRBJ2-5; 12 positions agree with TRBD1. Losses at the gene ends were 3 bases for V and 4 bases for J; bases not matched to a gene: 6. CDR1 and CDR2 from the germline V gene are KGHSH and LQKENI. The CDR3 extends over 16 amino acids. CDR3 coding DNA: TGTGCCAGCTCACCTTCCGGGACAGGGGGCGGAGAGACCCAGTACTTC. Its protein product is CASSPSGTGGGETQYF.

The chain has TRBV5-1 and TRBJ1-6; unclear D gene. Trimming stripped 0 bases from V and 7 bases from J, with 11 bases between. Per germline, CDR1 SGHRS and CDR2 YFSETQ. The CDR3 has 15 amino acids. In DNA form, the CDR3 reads TGCGCCAGCAGCTTGGAAGTTTCCAAGAATTCACCCCTCCACTTT. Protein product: CASSLEVSKNSPLHF.

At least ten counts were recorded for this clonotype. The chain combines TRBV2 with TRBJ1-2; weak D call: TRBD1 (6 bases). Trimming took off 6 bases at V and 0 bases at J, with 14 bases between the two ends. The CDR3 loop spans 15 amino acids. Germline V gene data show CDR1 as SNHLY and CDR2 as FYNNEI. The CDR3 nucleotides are TGTGCCAGCAGACCCGAGGGGGAGCCTAACTATGGCTACACCTTC. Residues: CASRPEGEPNYGYTF.

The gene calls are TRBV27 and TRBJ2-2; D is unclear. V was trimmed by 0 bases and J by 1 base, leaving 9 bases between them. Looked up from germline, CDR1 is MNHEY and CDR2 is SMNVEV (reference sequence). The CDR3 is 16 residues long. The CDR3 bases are TGTGCCAGCAGTTTATCTGCCGGATTGAACACCGGGGAGCTGTTTTTT. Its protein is CASSLSAGLNTGELFF.

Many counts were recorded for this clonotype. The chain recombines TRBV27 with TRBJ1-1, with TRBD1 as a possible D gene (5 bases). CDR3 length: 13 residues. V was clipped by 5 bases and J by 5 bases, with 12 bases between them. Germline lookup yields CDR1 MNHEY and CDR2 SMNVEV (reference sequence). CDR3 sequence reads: CASSPGRLTEAFF. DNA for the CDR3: TGTGCCAGCAGTCCAGGGAGATTAACTGAAGCTTTCTTT.

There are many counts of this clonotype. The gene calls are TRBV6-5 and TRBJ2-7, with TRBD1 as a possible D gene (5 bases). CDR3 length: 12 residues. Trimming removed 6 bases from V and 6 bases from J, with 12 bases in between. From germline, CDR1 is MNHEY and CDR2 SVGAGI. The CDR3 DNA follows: TGTGCCAGCAGCTCGGACACATCCGAGCAGTACTTC. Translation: CASSSDTSEQYF.

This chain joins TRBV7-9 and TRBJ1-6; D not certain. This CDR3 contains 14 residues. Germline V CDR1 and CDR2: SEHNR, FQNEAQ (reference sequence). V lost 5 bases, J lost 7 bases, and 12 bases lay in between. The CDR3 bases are TGTGCCAGCAGCCCTGTTTTGGGGAATTCACCCCTCCACTTT. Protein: CASSPVLGNSPLHF.

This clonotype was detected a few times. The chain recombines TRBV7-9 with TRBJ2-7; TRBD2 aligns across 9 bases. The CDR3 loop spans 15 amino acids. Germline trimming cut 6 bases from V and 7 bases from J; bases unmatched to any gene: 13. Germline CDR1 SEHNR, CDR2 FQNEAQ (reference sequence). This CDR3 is CASSPIGLAGLEQYF. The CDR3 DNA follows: TGTGCCAGCAGTCCAATTGGGCTAGCGGGGCTGGAGCAGTACTTC.

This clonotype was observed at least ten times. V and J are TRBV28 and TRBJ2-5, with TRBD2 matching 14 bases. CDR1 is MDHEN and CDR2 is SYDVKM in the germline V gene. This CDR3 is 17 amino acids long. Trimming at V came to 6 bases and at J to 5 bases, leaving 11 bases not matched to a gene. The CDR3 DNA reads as TGTGCCAGCAGCATGGGACTAGCGGGAGCCGGGGGGGAGACCCAGTACTTC. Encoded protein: CASSMGLAGAGGETQYF.

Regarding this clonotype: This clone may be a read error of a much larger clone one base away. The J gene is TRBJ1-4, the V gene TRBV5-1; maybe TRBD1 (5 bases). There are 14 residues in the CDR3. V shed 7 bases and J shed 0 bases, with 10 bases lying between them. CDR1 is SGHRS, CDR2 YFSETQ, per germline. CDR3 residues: CASGPTATNEKLFF. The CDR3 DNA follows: TGCGCCAGCGGCCCGACAGCAACTAATGAAAAACTGTTTTTT.

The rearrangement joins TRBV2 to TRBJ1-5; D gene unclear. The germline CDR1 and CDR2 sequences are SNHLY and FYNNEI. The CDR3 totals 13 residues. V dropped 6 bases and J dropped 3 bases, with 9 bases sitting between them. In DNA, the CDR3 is TGTGCCAGCAGCCCGATGACCAATCAGCCCCAGCATTTT. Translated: CASSPMTNQPQHF.

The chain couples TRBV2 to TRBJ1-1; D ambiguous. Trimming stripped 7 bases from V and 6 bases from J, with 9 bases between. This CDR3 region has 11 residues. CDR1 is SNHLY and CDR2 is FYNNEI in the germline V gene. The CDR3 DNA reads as TGTGCCAGCAAGGCAGTCTCTGAAGCTTTCTTT. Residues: CASKAVSEAFF. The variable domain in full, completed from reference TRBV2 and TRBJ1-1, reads EPEVTQTPSHQVTQMGQEVILRCVPISNHLYFYWYRQILGQKVEFLVSFYNNEISEKSEIFDDQFSVERPDGSNFTLKIRSTKLEDSAMYFCASKAVSEAFFGQGTRLTVV.

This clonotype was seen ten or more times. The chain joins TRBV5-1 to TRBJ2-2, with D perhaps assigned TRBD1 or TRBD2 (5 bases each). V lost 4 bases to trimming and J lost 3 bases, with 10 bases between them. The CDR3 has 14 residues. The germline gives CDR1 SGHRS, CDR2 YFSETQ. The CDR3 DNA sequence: TGCGCCAGCAGCGAGGGGCTGGACACCGGGGAGCTGTTTTTT. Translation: CASSEGLDTGELFF.

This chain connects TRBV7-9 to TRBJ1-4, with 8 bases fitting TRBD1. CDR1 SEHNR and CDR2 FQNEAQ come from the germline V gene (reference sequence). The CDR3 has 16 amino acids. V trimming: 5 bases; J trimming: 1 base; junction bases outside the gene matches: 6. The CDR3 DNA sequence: TGTGCCAGCAGCGGAATTACAGGGGGAACTAATGAAAAACTGTTTTTT. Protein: CASSGITGGTNEKLFF. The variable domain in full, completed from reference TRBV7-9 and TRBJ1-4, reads DTGVSQNPRHKITKRGQNVTFRCDPISEHNRLYWYRQTLGQGPEFLTYFQNEAQLEKSRLLSDRFSAERPKGSFSTLEIQRTEQGDSAMYLCASSGITGGTNEKLFFGSGTQLSVL.